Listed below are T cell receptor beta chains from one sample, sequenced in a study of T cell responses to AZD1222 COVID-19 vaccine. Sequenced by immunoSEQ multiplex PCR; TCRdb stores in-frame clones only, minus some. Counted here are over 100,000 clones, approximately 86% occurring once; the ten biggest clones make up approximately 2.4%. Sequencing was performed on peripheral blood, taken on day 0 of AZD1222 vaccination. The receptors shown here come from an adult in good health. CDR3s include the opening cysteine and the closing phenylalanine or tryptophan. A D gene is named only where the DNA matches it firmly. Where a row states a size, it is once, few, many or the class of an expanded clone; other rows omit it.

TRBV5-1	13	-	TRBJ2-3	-	TGCGCCAGCAACGGACTTTTCACAGATACGCAGTATTTT	CASNGLFTDTQYF
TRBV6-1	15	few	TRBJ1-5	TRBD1	TGTGCCAGCAGTGACCAGGGGGCGGGCAATCAGCCCCAGCATTTT	CASSDQGAGNQPQHF
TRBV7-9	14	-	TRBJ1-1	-	TGTGCCAGCAGCCCCCAGGGTCCTTTCCCCGAAGCTTTCTTT	CASSPQGPFPEAFF
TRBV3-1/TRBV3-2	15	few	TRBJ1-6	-	TGTGCCAGCAGCCTGCGACAGGTCGAGAATTCACCCCTCCACTTT	CASSLRQVENSPLHF
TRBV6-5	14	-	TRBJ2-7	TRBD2	TGTGCCAGCAGTTACGGGACTAGCGGATATAGGCAGTACTTC	CASSYGTSGYRQYF
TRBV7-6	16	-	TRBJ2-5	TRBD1	TGTGCCAGCAGTACGCCGGGACAGGGGTGGAAGGAGACCCAGTACTTC	CASSTPGQGWKETQYF
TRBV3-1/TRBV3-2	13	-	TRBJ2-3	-	TGTGCCAGCAGCCGAGAGAGCACAGATACGCAGTATTTT	CASSRESTDTQYF
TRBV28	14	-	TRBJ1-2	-	TGTGCCAGCAGTTTATCAGGGGATGCCTATGGCTACACCTTC	CASSLSGDAYGYTF
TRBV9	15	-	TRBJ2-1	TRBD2	TGTGCCAGCAGCCACGGGGAGGGGTGGAACAATGAGCAGTTCTTC	CASSHGEGWNNEQFF
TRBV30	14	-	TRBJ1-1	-	TGTGCCTGGAGTGCCTCGGGGCCGGGGACTGAAGCTTTCTTT	CAWSASGPGTEAFF
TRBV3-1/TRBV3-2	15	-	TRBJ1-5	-	TGTGCCAGCAGCCAAGAGAGGGGTAGCAATCAGCCCCAGCATTTT	CASSQERGSNQPQHF
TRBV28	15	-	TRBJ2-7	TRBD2	TGTGCCAGCAGCACCCCGGCCAGGGAGGGCTACGAGCAGTACTTC	CASSTPAREGYEQYF
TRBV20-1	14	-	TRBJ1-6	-	TGCAGTGCTAGTCTTTTTCAGGGTTTTTCACCCCTCCACTTT	CSASLFQGFSPLHF
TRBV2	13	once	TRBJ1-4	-	TGTGCCAGCAGCAGGAGGGGTGAGGAAAAACTGTTTTTT	CASSRRGEEKLFF
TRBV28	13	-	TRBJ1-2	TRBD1	TGTGCCAGCAGGAGAGGACAGGGCTATGGCTACACCTTC	CASRRGQGYGYTF
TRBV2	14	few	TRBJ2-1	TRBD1	TGTGCCAGCAGTGGGGGACAGGGGATGAATGAGCAGTTCTTC	CASSGGQGMNEQFF
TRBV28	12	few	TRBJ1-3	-	TGTGCCAGCAGGACCTCTGGAAACACCATATATTTT	CASRTSGNTIYF
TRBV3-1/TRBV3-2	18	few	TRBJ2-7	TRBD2	TGTGCCAGCAGCCCCCGAGGGACTAGCGGGGTGGGGTCCTACGAGCAGTACTTC	CASSPRGTSGVGSYEQYF
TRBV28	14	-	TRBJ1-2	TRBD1	TGTGCCAGCAGTCAACCGGGACAGGGTGGCGGCTACACCTTC	CASSQPGQGGGYTF
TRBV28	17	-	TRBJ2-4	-	TGTGCCAGCAGTTCCCCCGAGGGGAGGTCTGCCAAAAACATTCAGTACTTC	CASSSPEGRSAKNIQYF
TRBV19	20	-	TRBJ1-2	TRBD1	TGTGCCAGTAGTATATTCGGGGCGCGGGGACAGGAAAATTTTAACTATGGCTACACCTTC	CASSIFGARGQENFNYGYTF
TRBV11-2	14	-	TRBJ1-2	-	TGTGCCAGCAGCCCGGGGGTTTCTAACTATGGCTACACCTTC	CASSPGVSNYGYTF
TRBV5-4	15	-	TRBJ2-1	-	TGTGCCAGCAGCTCCGTCGGGCAGTGGGACAATGAGCAGTTCTTC	CASSSVGQWDNEQFF
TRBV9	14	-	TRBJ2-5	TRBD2	TGTGCCAGCAGCGTAGTACCTAGCGGGGAGACCCAGTACTTC	CASSVVPSGETQYF
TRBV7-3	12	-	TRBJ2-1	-	TGTGCCAGCAGCTTAATGGGGAATGAGCAGTTCTTC	CASSLMGNEQFF
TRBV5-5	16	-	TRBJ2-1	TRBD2	TGTGCCAGCAGCCCCCTAGCGGGAGTATCGGAAAATGAGCAGTTCTTC	CASSPLAGVSENEQFF
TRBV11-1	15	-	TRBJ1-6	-	TGTGCCAGCAGCCCCAGGACAGCCCGTAATTCACCCCTCCACTTT	CASSPRTARNSPLHF
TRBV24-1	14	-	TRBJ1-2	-	TGTGCCACCAGTCAAACAGGGCTTAACTATGGCTACACCTTC	CATSQTGLNYGYTF
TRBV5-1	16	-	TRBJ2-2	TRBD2	TGCGCCAGCAGCAGCGTAGCGGGAGGAGGGACCGGGGAGCTGTTTTTT	CASSSVAGGGTGELFF
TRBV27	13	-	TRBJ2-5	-	TGTGCCAGCAGTTTTGGACCCTCGGAGACCCAGTACTTC	CASSFGPSETQYF
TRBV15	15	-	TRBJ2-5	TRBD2	TGTGCCACCAGCTCTTGGACTAGCGGAAAAGAGACCCAGTACTTC	CATSSWTSGKETQYF
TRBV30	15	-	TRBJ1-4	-	TGTGCCTGGAGTGCGGGGACGACAGACAATGAAAAACTGTTTTTT	CAWSAGTTDNEKLFF
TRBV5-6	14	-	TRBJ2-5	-	TGTGCCAGCAGCTTGGGACTAGTGGGAGAGACCCAGTACTTC	CASSLGLVGETQYF
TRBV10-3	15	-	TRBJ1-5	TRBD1	TGTGCCTGTGCCCAACAGGGGGGATACAATCAGCCCCAGCATTTT	CACAQQGGYNQPQHF
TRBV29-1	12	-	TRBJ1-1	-	TGCAGCGGGTCGTCCCGTACGTTGGGAGCTTTCTTT	CSGSSRTLGAFF
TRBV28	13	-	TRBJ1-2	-	TGTGCCAGCAGCATAGGGGCGGACTATGGCTACACCTTC	CASSIGADYGYTF
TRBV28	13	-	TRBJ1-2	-	TGTGCCAGCAGTTTATATATGGAAAATGGCTACACCTTC	CASSLYMENGYTF
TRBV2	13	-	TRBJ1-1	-	TGTGCCAGCAGTGAAACCGACCTCACTGAAGCTTTCTTT	CASSETDLTEAFF
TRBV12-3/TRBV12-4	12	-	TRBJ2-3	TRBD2	TGTGCCAGCAGCAGTACTAGCGGGAGTCTGTATTTT	CASSSTSGSLYF
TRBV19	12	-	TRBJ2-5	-	TGTGCCAGCAGGGGAGGGGGAGAGACCCAGTACTTC	CASRGGGETQYF
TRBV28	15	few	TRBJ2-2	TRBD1	TGTGCCAGCAGTTCTCCGGGGCAGGGGGCCGGGGAGCTGTTTTTT	CASSSPGQGAGELFF
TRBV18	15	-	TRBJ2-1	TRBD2	TGTGCCAGCTCACGGACTAGCGGGGGCCCCAATGAGCAGTTCTTC	CASSRTSGGPNEQFF
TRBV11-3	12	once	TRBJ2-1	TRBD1	TGTGCCAGCAGTCAGGGGGCAGGTGAGCAGTTCTTC	CASSQGAGEQFF
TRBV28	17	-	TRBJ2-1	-	TGTGCCAGCAGCCCGGGACGGTGGAAGGCAACACAAGGTGAGCAGTTCTTC	CASSPGRWKATQGEQFF
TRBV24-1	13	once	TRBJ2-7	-	TGTGCCACCAGTGGGGCGCCAGACTACGAGCAGTACTTC	CATSGAPDYEQYF
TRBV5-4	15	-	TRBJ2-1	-	TGTGCCAGCAGGCCAGACTATTCATCCTCGGGTGAGCAGTTCTTC	CASRPDYSSSGEQFF
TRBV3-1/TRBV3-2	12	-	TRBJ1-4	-	TGTGCCAGCAGCCAGCAGGATGAAAAACTGTTTTTT	CASSQQDEKLFF
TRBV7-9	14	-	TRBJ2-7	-	TGTGCCAGCAGCTCACAAAGGAGCTCCTACGAGCAGTACTTC	CASSSQRSSYEQYF
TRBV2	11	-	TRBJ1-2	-	TGTGCCAGCAGAGGAATCTATGGCTACACCTTC	CASRGIYGYTF
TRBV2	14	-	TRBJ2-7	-	TGTGCCAGCAGTGAAGGCCTCGGAGGCTACGAGCAGTACTTC	CASSEGLGGYEQYF
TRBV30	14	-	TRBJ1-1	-	TGTGCCTGGAGTGCCCCGGGACGGCGCACTGAAGCTTTCTTT	CAWSAPGRRTEAFF
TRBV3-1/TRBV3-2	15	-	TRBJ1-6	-	TGTGCCAGCAGCCTTGACCAGGCAGTTAATTCACCCCTCCACTTT	CASSLDQAVNSPLHF
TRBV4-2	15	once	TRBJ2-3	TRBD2	TGTGCCAGCAGCCAACGGACCCAGCGGGGAGATACGCAGTATTTT	CASSQRTQRGDTQYF
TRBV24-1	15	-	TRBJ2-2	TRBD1	TGTGCCACCAGTGACTCCGGGACAGGGCCGGGGGAGCTGTTTTTT	CATSDSGTGPGELFF
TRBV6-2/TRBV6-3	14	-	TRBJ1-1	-	TGTGCCAGCAGTTACTCGGGCGGGGACACTGAAGCTTTCTTT	CASSYSGGDTEAFF